The TCR beta chain described here comes from a study of PD-1 blockade in classical Hodgkin lymphoma. Findings and caveats of the study: While CD8+ TCR diversity did not rise significantly by C4D1, CD4+ TCR diversity did.

All trial patients relapsed after autologous stem cell transplantation. The germline gives CDR1 GTSNPN, CDR2 SVGIG (reference sequence). The CDR3 consists of 11 residues. With 4 bases removed from V and 11 bases from J, the gap between germline ends came to 12 bases. A remark on this clone: Its specificity is not known.

Here immunoSEQ multiplex PCR was the method, and the copy in TCRdb shows in-frame clones only, minus some. The sample holds over 20,000 clones, more than 75% seen once. The sample here was peripheral blood mononuclear cells (PBMCs), taken at baseline. The chain links TRBV30 to TRBJ1-3; D not resolved. The sequence was collected from a human donor with classical Hodgkin lymphoma. Here the CDR3 DNA reads TGTGCCTGGATCCCAGGATCGGCCATATATTTT. Translation gives CAWIPGSAIYF. The full variable domain, completed using reference TRBV30 and TRBJ1-3, is SQTIHQWPATLVQPVGSPLSLECTVEGTSNPNLYWYRQAAGRGLQLLFYSVGIGQISSEVPQNLSASRPQDRQFILSSKKLLLSDSGFYLCAWIPGSAIYFGEGSWLTVV.